This entry lists 8 T cell receptor beta chains sequenced from one sample in a study of T-cell reconstitution after alpha-beta-depleted transplantation in children. TCRbeta library construction was performed incorporating unique molecular identifiers. TCRdb called the PCR reads again in MiXCR, with one record for every CDR3 protein. There are around 480,000 distinct CDR3 sequences in the sample; 32% occur only once, and 2% to 3% lies in the top ten. The specimen comprised PBMCs from the stem cell graft donor, sampled from the stem cell graft. The receptor source for this set is a human donor who donated a stem cell graft to a child with aplastic anemia.

In this sample, this clonotype turned up a few times. CDR3 sequence reads: CASSFSRRGEADTQYF. The CDR3 DNA reads TGCGCCAGCAGCTTTTCTCGAAGAGGAGAGGCAGATACGCAGTATTTT. This chain joins TRBV5-1 and TRBJ2-3; D not certain. CDR1 and CDR2 from the germline V gene are SGHRS and YFSETQ. The germline V and J ends were trimmed by 2 bases and 4 bases, with 17 bases remaining between them. CDR3 size: 16 residues.

This clonotype showed up just a few times. This chain connects TRBV12-3 or TRBV12-4 to TRBJ1-1; the D gene is possibly TRBD1 (5 bases). V lost 5 bases and J 6 bases, leaving 10 bases between the germline ends. The CDR3 totals 12 residues. The CDR3 region is CASSTQGAEAFF. CDR3 DNA sequence: TGTGCCAGCAGTACTCAGGGTGCTGAAGCTTTCTTT.

Comments on this clonotype: A junction end diverges from the germline sequence, so it may reflect a read error. This chain connects TRBV5-1 to TRBJ2-1; perhaps TRBD2 as D (5 bases). The CDR3 extends over 12 amino acids. Germline loops: CDR1 SGHRS, CDR2 YFSETQ. The chain's CDR3 is CASSLGSNEKFF. The DNA of the CDR3 is TGCGCCAGCAGCTTAGGGAGCAATGAGAAGTTCTTC.

The CDR3 sequence is CSVVYRGLKGSEAFF. In DNA form, the CDR3 reads TGCAGCGTTGTTTACAGGGGGCTAAAGGGGAGTGAAGCTTTCTTT. The gene calls are TRBV29-1 and TRBJ1-1, with 9 bases aligning to TRBD1. Germline values: CDR1 SQVTM, CDR2 ANQGSEA. This CDR3 has 15 residues. Unmatched junction bases numbered 13, after V lost 4 bases and J lost 7 bases.

The table lists this clonotype with a few counts. The genes are TRBV20-1 and TRBJ2-3; D gene uncertain. The V and J ends lost 5 bases and 2 bases respectively, with 8 bases between them. In germline, CDR1 is DFQATT, CDR2 SNEGSKA (reference sequence). The CDR3 is 12 amino acids. The CDR3 DNA is TGCAGTGCTGCAAGTACCACAGATACGCAGTATTTT. This encodes CSAASTTDTQYF.

The chain recombines TRBV11-2 with TRBJ2-7, with 8 nucleotides matching TRBD2. Germline CDR1 is SGHAT and CDR2 is FQNNGV. Trimming removed 4 bases from V and 6 bases from J; junction bases left unmatched: 8. The CDR3 spans 14 residues. This CDR3 reads CASSSQRETGEQYV. The CDR3 DNA reads as TGTGCCAGCAGCTCTCAGCGGGAGACCGGCGAGCAGTACGTC.

CDR3 bases: TGTGCCAGCAAGAGGGAATCGGGGGTCTCTGGAAACACCATATATTTT. Its translation: CASKRESGVSGNTIYF. The V gene is TRBV2, the J gene TRBJ1-3; perhaps TRBD1 as D (5 bases). Between the trimmed V and J ends, which lost 7 bases and 0 bases, there was a span of 16 bases. CDR1 SNHLY and CDR2 FYNNEI come from the germline V gene. This CDR3 has 16 residues.

V is TRBV7-2 and J is TRBJ2-1; D may match TRBD1 or TRBD2 (5 bases each). The V gene's germline CDR1 is SGHTA and CDR2 FQGNSA. Trimming left V 5 bases short and J 8 bases short, with 13 bases between. The CDR3 length is 13 residues. The CDR3 protein is CASSLKGTHEQFF. CDR3 DNA sequence: TGTGCCAGCAGCCTGAAGGGGACCCATGAGCAGTTCTTC.